This entry features one T cell receptor (beta chain) sequence. The antigen is not known. Clones were read by immunoSEQ multiplex PCR, and TCRdb kept only the in-frame ones, dropping some. The sample holds about 84,000 clones, 83% seen once. CDR1 MNHEY and CDR2 SVGAGI come from the germline V gene. The V end was cut by 6 bases, the J end by 0 bases, with 12 bases between. The CDR3 length is 15 residues. The sample originates from a study of ipilimumab plus nivolumab after autologous stem cell transplantation. For the study at large: Median doses per patient: roughly five ipilimumab, 7 to 9 nivolumab. The DLBCL group included primary refractory and relapsed cases.

Overall study findings and caveats: TCR repertoire, Treg phenotype and gut microbiota reportedly support more study of this approach.

Starting 14 to 28 days after autologous transplant, ipilimumab 1 mg/kg was given. The genes are TRBV6-5 and TRBJ1-5; a weak D match, TRBD1 (6 bases). The sample here was PBMCs, taken in a trial of ipilimumab plus nivolumab as post-transplant consolidation. The source of this sequence is a male donor with diffuse large B-cell lymphoma. The CDR3 DNA reads TGTGCCAGCAGATCGGACAGCAATAGCAATCAGCCCCAGCATTTT. This codes for CASRSDSNSNQPQHF.